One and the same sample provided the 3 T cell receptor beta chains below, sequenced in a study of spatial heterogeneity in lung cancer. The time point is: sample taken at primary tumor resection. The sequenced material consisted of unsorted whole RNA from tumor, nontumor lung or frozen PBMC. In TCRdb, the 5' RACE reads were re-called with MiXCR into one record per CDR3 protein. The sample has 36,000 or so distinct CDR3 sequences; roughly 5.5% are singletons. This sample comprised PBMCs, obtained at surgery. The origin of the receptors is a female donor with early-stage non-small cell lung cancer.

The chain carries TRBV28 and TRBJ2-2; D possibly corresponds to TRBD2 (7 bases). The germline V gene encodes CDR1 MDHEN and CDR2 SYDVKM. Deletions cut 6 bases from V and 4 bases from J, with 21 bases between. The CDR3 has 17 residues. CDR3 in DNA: TGTGCCAGCAGGCCGCCGGGGAGGGGGATTATCACCGGGGAGCTGTTTTTT. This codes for CASRPPGRGIITGELFF.

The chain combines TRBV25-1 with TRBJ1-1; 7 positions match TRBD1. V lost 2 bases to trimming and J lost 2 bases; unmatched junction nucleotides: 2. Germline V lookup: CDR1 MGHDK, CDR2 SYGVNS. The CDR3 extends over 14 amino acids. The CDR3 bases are TGTGCCAGCAGTGAACAGGGGGGAAACACTGAAGCTTTCTTT. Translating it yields CASSEQGGNTEAFF.

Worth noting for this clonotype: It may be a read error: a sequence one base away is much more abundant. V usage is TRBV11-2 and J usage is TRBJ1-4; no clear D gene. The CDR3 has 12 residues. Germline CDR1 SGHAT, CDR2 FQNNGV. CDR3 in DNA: TGTACCAGCAGCCCAAGCAATGAAAAACTGTTTTTT. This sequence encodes CTSSPSNEKLFF.